These T cell receptor beta chains were read from a single sample in a study of beta chain features in type 1 diabetes. TCRdb's copy holds only in-frame clones and misses some; the assay was immunoSEQ multiplex PCR. The top ten clones hold 0.065% of a sample with around 430,000 clones, over 25% of them seen once. Sequenced material: naive CD4+ T cells from blood. These receptors came from a man aged 18 to 29 in good health. Each CDR3 is given without its conserved first and last residue. D genes are given only for firm matches.

D,J,V,CDR3
-,TRBJ1-2,TRBV30,AWSVLGGGYT
-,TRBJ2-5,TRBV4-2,ASSQGQGGETQY
-,TRBJ1-1,TRBV7-2,ASSIREAF
-,TRBJ1-2,TRBV9,ASSVGTGSYGYT
TRBD2,TRBJ2-1,TRBV15,ATSSPLGLAGGNEQF
TRBD2,TRBJ2-1,TRBV4-3,ASSQVRSSGTPWDEQF
TRBD1,TRBJ2-1,TRBV10-3,AISEGQEFNEQF
TRBD1,TRBJ2-5,TRBV11-2,ASSFTGGASGETQY
-,TRBJ1-2,TRBV6-5,ASSGMNYGYT
-,TRBJ2-7,TRBV5-1,ASSTGRDPSYEQY
-,TRBJ2-7,TRBV5-1,ASSLGQVSSYEQY
TRBD2,TRBJ2-5,TRBV29-1,SVLQIAGEETQY
TRBD2,TRBJ2-7,TRBV9,ASSVGTSVSYEQY
TRBD2,TRBJ2-1,TRBV5-1,ASSYEASGSGNEQF
TRBD2,TRBJ2-1,TRBV30,AWSAIAGGNEQF
TRBD2,TRBJ2-1,TRBV27,ASTGLAGWHEQF
TRBD2,TRBJ2-1,TRBV5-1,ASSLGLAGSYNEQF